This T cell receptor (beta chain) comes out of a study of T cell repertoires in cytomegalovirus infection. Study-level background: In public TCR beta signatures, there were indications of both CMV infection and matching HLA type.

This clonotype has a count of ten or more. This CDR3 comprises 13 residues. Germline trimming cut 6 bases from V and 4 bases from J; bases unmatched to any gene: 5. Each CDR3 protein gets one entry after TCRdb re-called the reads with MiXCR. The sample carries some 300,000 distinct CDR3 sequences, roughly 15% recorded once. The chain links TRBV12-3 or TRBV12-4 to TRBJ2-5; 7 bases agree with TRBD1. Sequencing was carried out using PBMCs. This TCR was sampled from a human donor in good health (CMV status not recorded). Some clones in this sample may be carry-over from other donors' samples. The CDR3 reads CASRTTGAETQYF. The CDR3 DNA reads as TGTGCCAGCAGGACCACAGGGGCAGAGACCCAGTACTTC.